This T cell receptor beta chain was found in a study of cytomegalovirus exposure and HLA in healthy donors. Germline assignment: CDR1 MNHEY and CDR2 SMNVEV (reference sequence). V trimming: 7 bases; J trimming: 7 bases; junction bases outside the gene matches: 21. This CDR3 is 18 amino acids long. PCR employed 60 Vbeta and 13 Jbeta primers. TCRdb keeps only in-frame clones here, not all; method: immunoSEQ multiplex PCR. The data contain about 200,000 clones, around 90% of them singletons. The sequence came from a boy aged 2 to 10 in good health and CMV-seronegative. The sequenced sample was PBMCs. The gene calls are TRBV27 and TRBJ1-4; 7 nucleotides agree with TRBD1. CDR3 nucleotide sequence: TGTGCCAGCACCCACAGTCAGGGGGTAGGACCATTATTTGAAAAACTGTTTTTT. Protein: CASTHSQGVGPLFEKLFF.